This entry features one T cell receptor beta chain sequence. Its antigen is not known. These data belong to a study of Graves' ophthalmopathy and Graves' hyperthyroidism. Whole-study findings and limits: Detection in blood was also observed for most expanded thyroid clonotypes above 0.001 frequency.

The CDR3 runs 13 residues. The V gene lost 2 bases and the J gene lost 8 bases, with 12 bases spanning the gap. RNA served as the template for amplifying TCR beta CDR3 regions. In the first round, RT-PCR was carried out with HTBI primers, and a multiplex PCR formed the second round. MiXCR was run by TCRdb on the multiplex PCR reads, yielding one entry per CDR3 protein. The sample includes over a million distinct CDR3 sequences, about two fifths of them seen just once. New diagnoses, under 2 months' duration, and ages 18 to 65 characterized the hyperthyroidism patients. Clinicians diagnosed using symptoms, serum thyroxine, TRAb, thyroid ultrasound and orbital computed tomography.

Sequenced sample: peripheral blood or thyroid tissue (not recorded which). The gene calls are TRBV12-3 or TRBV12-4 and TRBJ1-2; no definite D call. The origin of this receptor is an adult man with Graves' hyperthyroidism. The DNA of the CDR3 is TGTGCCAGCAGTTTATACGGAAAGGAAGGCTACACCTTC. It is translated as CASSLYGKEGYTF.